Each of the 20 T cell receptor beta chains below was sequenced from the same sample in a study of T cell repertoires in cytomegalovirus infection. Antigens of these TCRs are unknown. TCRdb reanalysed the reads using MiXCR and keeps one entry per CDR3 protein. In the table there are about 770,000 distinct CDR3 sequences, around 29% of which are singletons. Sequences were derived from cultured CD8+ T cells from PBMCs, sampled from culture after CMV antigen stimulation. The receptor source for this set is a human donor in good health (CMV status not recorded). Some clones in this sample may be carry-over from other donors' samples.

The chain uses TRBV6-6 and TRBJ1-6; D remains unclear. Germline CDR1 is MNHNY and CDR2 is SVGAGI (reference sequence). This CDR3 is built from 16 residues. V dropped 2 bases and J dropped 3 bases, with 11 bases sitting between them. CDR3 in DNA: TGTGCCAGCAGTTACCACCGGGAAGGCTATAATTCACCCCTCCACTTT. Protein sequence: CASSYHREGYNSPLHF.

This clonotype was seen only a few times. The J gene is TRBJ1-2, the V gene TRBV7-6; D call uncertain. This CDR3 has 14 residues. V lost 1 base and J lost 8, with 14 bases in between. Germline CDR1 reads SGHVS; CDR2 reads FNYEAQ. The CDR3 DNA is TGTGCCAGCAGCTTAGATTTATTGGTTGGGGGCTACACCTTC. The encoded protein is CASSLDLLVGGYTF.

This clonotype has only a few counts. DNA of the CDR3: TGTGCCAGCAGCTCAGGGGTGGTTTCGTTTGCACCCCTCCACTTT. Protein sequence: CASSSGVVSFAPLHF. The chain is built from TRBV14 and TRBJ1-6; TRBD1 is a possible D gene (6 bases). This CDR3 has 15 amino acids. Per germline, CDR1 SGHDN and CDR2 FVKESK. Deletions cut 5 bases from V and 11 bases from J, with 19 bases between. The entire variable domain, with the rest obtained from reference TRBV14 and TRBJ1-6, is as follows: EAGVTQFPSHSVIEKGQTVTLRCDPISGHDNLYWYRRVMGKEIKFLLHFVKESKQDESGMPNNRFLAERTGGTYSTLKVQPAELEDSGVYFCASSSGVVSFAPLHFGNGTRLTVT.

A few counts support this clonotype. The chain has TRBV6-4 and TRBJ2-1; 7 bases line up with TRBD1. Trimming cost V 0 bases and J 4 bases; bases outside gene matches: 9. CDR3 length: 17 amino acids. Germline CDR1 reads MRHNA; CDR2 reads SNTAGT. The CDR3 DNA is TGTGCCAGCAGTGACTCGATGGGACAGCCCTCTTACAATGAGCAGTTCTTC. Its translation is CASSDSMGQPSYNEQFF.

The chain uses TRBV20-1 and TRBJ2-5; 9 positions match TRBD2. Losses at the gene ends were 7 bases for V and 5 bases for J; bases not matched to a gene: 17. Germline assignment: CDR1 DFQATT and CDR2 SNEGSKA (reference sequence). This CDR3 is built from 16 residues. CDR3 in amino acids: CSENVAGALPGETQYF. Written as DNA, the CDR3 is TGCAGTGAGAACGTAGCGGGGGCCTTACCGGGGGAGACCCAGTACTTC.

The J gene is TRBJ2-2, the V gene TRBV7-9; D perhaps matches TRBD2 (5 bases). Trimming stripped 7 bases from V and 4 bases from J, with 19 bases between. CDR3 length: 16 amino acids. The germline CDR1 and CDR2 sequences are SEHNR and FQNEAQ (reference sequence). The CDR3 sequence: CASNQDGMRVTGELFF. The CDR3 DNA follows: TGTGCCAGCAACCAAGACGGGATGAGGGTCACCGGGGAGCTGTTTTTT.

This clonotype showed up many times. The CDR3 DNA follows: TGTGCCAGCAGCTTCACGGGACCGAACACTGAAGCTTTCTTT. This translates into CASSFTGPNTEAFF. J is TRBJ1-1 and V is TRBV7-3; D possibly corresponds to TRBD1 (5 bases). This CDR3 comprises 14 residues. The germline V gene encodes CDR1 SGHTA and CDR2 FQGTGA. V dropped 3 bases and J dropped 1 base, with 9 bases sitting between them. The whole variable domain, remainder taken from reference TRBV7-3 and TRBJ1-1, is GAGVSQTPSNKVTEKGKYVELRCDPISGHTALYWYRQSLGQGPEFLIYFQGTGAADDSGLPNDRFFAVRPEGSVSTLKIQRTERGDSAVYLCASSFTGPNTEAFFGQGTRLTVV.

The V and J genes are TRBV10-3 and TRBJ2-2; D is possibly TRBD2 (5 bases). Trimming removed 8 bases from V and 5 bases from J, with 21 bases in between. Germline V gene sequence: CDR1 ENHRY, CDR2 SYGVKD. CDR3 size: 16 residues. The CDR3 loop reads CAIGLSGASGTGELFF. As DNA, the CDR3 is TGTGCCATCGGGCTAAGCGGAGCTTCGGGGACCGGGGAGCTGTTTTTT.

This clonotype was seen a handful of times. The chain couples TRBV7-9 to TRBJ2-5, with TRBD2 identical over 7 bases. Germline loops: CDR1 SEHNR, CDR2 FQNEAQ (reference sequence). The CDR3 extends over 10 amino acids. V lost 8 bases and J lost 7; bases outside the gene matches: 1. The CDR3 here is CASWGGTQYF. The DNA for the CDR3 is TGTGCCAGCTGGGGGGGGACCCAGTACTTC.

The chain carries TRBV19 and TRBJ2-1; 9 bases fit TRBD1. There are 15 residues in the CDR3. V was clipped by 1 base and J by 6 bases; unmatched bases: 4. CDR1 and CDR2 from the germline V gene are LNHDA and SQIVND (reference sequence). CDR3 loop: CASSIVQGAGNEQFF. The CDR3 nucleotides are TGTGCCAGTAGTATAGTACAGGGGGCGGGCAATGAGCAGTTCTTC.

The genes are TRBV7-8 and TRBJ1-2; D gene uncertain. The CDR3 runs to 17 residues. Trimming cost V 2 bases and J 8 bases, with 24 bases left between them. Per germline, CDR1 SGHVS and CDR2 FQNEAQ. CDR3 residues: CASSLFPGETPLGGYTF. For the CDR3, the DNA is TGTGCCAGCAGCTTATTCCCCGGGGAAACCCCTTTGGGGGGCTACACCTTC.

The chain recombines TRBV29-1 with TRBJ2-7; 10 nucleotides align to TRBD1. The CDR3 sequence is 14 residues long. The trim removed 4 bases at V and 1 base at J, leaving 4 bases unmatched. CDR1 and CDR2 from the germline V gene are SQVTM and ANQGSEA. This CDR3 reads CSVAGTGESYEQYF. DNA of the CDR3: TGCAGCGTTGCCGGGACAGGGGAATCCTACGAGCAGTACTTC.

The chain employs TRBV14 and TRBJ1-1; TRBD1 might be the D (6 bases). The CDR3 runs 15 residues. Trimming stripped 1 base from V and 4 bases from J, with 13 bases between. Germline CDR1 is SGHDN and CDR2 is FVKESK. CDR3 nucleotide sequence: TGTGCCAGCAGCCAAGGGCAGGGGCCCTTCACTGAAGCTTTCTTT. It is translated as CASSQGQGPFTEAFF.

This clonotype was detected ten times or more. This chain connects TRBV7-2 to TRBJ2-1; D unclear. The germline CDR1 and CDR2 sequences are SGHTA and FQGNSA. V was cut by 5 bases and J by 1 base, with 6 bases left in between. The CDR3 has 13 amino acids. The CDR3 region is CASSRPSYNEQFF. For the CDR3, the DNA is TGTGCCAGCAGCAGGCCTTCCTACAATGAGCAGTTCTTC. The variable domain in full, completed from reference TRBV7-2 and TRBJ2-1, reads GAGVSQSPSNKVTEKGKDVELRCDPISGHTALYWYRQSLGQGLEFLIYFQGNSAPDKSGLPSDRFSAERTGGSVSTLTIQRTQQEDSAVYLCASSRPSYNEQFFGPGTRLTVL.

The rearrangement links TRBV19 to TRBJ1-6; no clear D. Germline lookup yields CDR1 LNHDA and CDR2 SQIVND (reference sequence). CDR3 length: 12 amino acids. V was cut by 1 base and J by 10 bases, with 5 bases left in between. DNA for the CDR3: TGTGCCAGTAGTATAGGTGGCTCACCCCTCCACTTT. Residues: CASSIGGSPLHF.

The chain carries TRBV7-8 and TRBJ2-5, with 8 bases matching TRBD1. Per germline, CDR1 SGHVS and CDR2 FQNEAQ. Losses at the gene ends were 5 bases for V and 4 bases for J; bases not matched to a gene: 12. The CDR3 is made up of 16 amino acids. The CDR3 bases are TGTGCCAGCAGCACACGGACAGGGACCTCCGGAGAGACCCAGTACTTC. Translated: CASSTRTGTSGETQYF.

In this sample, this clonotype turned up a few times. The CDR3 sequence: CASSRVLGRATEAFF. The DNA of the CDR3 is TGTGCCAGCAGCCGAGTTTTAGGCAGGGCCACTGAAGCTTTCTTT. The chain links TRBV11-2 to TRBJ1-1, with a weak D call TRBD1 (5 bases). The CDR3 has 15 amino acids. V lost 5 bases and J 4 bases, leaving 17 bases between the germline ends. Germline lookup yields CDR1 SGHAT and CDR2 FQNNGV.

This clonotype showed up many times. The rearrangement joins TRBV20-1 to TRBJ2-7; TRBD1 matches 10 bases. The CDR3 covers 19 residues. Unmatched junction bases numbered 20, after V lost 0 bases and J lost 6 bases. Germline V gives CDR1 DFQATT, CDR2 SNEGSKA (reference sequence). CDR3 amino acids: CSARDGRSTGTGVEGEQYV. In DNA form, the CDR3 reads TGCAGTGCTAGAGATGGAAGGTCCACCGGGACAGGGGTTGAGGGCGAGCAGTACGTC.

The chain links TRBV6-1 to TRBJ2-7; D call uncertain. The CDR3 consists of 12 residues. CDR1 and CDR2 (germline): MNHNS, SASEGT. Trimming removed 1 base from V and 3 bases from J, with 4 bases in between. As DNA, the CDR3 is TGTGCCAGCAGTGAAGATATCTACGAGCAGTACTTC. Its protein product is CASSEDIYEQYF.

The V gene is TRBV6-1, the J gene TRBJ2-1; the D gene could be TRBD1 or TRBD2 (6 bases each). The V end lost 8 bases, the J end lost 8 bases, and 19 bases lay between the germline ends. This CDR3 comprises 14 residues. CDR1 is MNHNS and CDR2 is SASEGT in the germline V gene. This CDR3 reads CASGAGHRTDEQFF. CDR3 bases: TGTGCCAGCGGCGCGGGACATAGGACGGATGAGCAGTTCTTC.